This entry lists 11 T cell receptor beta chains sequenced from one sample in a study of control samples from healthy donors and cancer patients. Assay: immunoSEQ multiplex PCR; the TCRdb copy retains only in-frame clones and omits some. The sample has about 140,000 clones; more than 90% are singletons. Input material: blood. Source of these receptors: a young man in good health.

This rearrangement joins TRBV28 to TRBJ2-5; tentatively, D is TRBD1 (6 bases). CDR3 size: 16 residues. Germline assignment: CDR1 MDHEN and CDR2 SYDVKM. The ends were cut back, 8 bases at V and 2 bases at J, with 21 bases in the middle. CDR3 amino acids: CASRPFGDTRQETQYF. The DNA of the CDR3 is TGTGCCAGCCGACCTTTCGGGGACACAAGACAAGAGACCCAGTACTTC.

The chain couples TRBV5-4 to TRBJ2-1; D unclear. Germline lookup yields CDR1 SGHNT and CDR2 YYREEE (reference sequence). V lost 4 bases to trimming and J lost 8 bases, with 10 bases between them. The CDR3 has 12 amino acids. The CDR3 sequence: CASSRPLDEQFF. The CDR3 DNA reads as TGTGCCAGCAGCAGGCCCCTCGATGAGCAGTTCTTC.

The CDR3 DNA reads TGTGCCAGCAGTTTAGACCCCAGCGGGACAGGGGCTTCTGGAAACACCATATATTTT. This translates into CASSLDPSGTGASGNTIYF. The chain couples TRBV5-5 to TRBJ1-3, with 10 bases fitting TRBD1. The V gene end was trimmed by 5 bases and the J gene end by 1 base; junction bases not matched to a gene: 15. This CDR3 has 19 amino acids. Germline assignment: CDR1 SGHKS and CDR2 YYEKEE (reference sequence).

Regarding this clone: The CDR3 ends on some other residue instead of the conserved phenylalanine or tryptophan, so this is likely a read error. V gene TRBV7-2 combines with J gene TRBJ1-2; TRBD1 matches at 11 bases. V was pared by 1 base and J by 3 bases, with 4 bases of the junction left unmatched. CDR1 SGHTA and CDR2 FQGNSA come from the germline V gene. The CDR3 runs 16 residues. CDR3 amino acids: CASSLGRDRGYYGYTL. For the CDR3, the DNA is TGTGCCAGCAGCTTAGGTCGGGACAGGGGGTACTATGGCTACACCCTC.

The gene calls are TRBV7-3 and TRBJ2-1; possible D gene TRBD2, 6 bases. The V gene's germline CDR1 is SGHTA and CDR2 FQGTGA. The CDR3 has 13 amino acids. V was trimmed by 3 bases and J by 4 bases, leaving 7 bases between them. CDR3 protein: CASSLDYYNEQFF. The CDR3, as DNA: TGTGCCAGCAGCTTGGACTATTACAATGAGCAGTTCTTC.

The chain couples TRBV28 to TRBJ2-7; tentatively, D is TRBD1 (6 bases). Germline CDR1 and CDR2: MDHEN and SYDVKM. The CDR3 length is 14 residues. Trimming pared 6 bases from V and 2 bases from J, leaving 14 bases between. The CDR3 here is CASREQGITYEQYF. Written as DNA, the CDR3 is TGTGCCAGCAGGGAACAGGGAATAACCTACGAGCAGTACTTC.

V usage is TRBV29-1 and J usage is TRBJ1-2, with 12 bases matching TRBD1. CDR1 and CDR2 from the germline V gene are SQVTM and ANQGSEA. The CDR3 loop spans 14 amino acids. V lost 7 bases to trimming and J lost 7 bases; unmatched junction nucleotides: 10. Here the CDR3 reads CSANPGQGAFGYTF. The DNA of the CDR3 is TGCAGCGCAAACCCGGGACAGGGGGCTTTTGGCTACACCTTC.

The chain joins TRBV12-3 or TRBV12-4 to TRBJ2-3, with D unclear. V shed 6 bases and J shed 1 base, with 8 bases lying between them. This CDR3 spans 13 amino acids. CDR3 residues: CASSRAGTDTQYF. The DNA of the CDR3 is TGTGCCAGCAGCCGGGCCGGCACAGATACGCAGTATTTT.

The chain uses TRBV19 and TRBJ1-5; TRBD1 aligns across 7 bases. Germline CDR1 and CDR2: LNHDA and SQIVND (reference sequence). This CDR3 has 14 residues. J gave up 3 bases and V 6 bases, and 5 bases lay outside the gene matches. The CDR3 nucleotides are TGTGCCAGTAGGAGACAGGGTCCCAATCAGCCCCAGCATTTT. Translation gives CASRRQGPNQPQHF.

The chain recombines TRBV20-1 with TRBJ2-1; D is uncertain. V gave up 5 bases and J gave up 9 bases, with 8 bases separating them. This CDR3 contains 10 residues. Per germline, CDR1 DFQATT and CDR2 SNEGSKA (reference sequence). CDR3: CSAPMGEQFF. The CDR3 DNA reads TGCAGTGCTCCCATGGGTGAGCAGTTCTTC.

The rearrangement uses TRBV28 and TRBJ2-7; D perhaps matches TRBD2 (5 bases). This CDR3 contains 14 residues. Germline CDR1 and CDR2: MDHEN and SYDVKM. V lost 3 bases to trimming and J lost 6 bases, with 15 bases between them. The DNA of the CDR3 is TGTGCCAGCAGTTTTCGTTCGGGAAGCCTCGAGCAGTACTTC. It yields the protein CASSFRSGSLEQYF.